These T cell receptor beta chains were read from a single sample in a study of shared clonotypes between healthy human individuals. Sequencing was performed with immunoSEQ multiplex PCR; in TCRdb, only in-frame clones are kept and a portion is missing. The top ten hold approximately 12% of the sample, which has approximately 470,000 clones, 70% to 80% seen once. Input material: PBMCs. The receptor set was obtained from a woman aged 35 to 49 in good health. Some clones in this sample may be carry-over from other donors' samples. The CDR3 runs from the conserved cysteine through the conserved F or W. D genes are given only for firm matches. Part of the rows lack a size; the others show once, few, many or a class for expanded clones.

v_gene,j_gene,d_gene,len,abundance,CDR3aa,CDR3nt
TRBV15,TRBJ2-7,.,13,.,CATSRERYAEQYF,TGTGCCACCAGCAGAGAAAGATACGCCGAGCAGTACTTC
TRBV30,TRBJ1-6,.,13,.,CAWSVQGGLPLHF,TGTGCCTGGAGTGTACAGGGAGGGCTACCCCTCCACTTT
TRBV6-5,TRBJ2-1,.,13,.,CASSLLGHNEQFF,TGTGCCAGCAGCTTACTAGGCCACAATGAGCAGTTCTTC
TRBV4-2,TRBJ2-2,TRBD2,15,.,CASSTSGSLAGELFF,TGTGCCAGCTCGACTAGCGGGAGTCTGGCCGGGGAGCTGTTTTTT
TRBV2,TRBJ2-7,TRBD2,13,.,CASFGLAGGREYF,TGTGCCAGCTTCGGACTAGCGGGAGGCCGGGAGTACTTC
TRBV6-1,TRBJ1-1,TRBD1,13,.,CASSARGDTEAFF,TGTGCCAGCAGTGCCAGGGGGGACACTGAAGCTTTCTTT
TRBV5-1,TRBJ2-6,.,16,once,CASSPGILSGANVLTF,TGCGCCAGCAGCCCCGGGATACTCTCTGGGGCCAACGTCCTGACTTTC
TRBV30,TRBJ2-1,.,14,.,CAWSRGETYNEQFF,TGTGCCTGGAGTAGGGGAGAAACCTACAATGAGCAGTTCTTC
TRBV19,TRBJ2-2,TRBD2,14,.,CASTAGGPTGELFF,TGTGCCAGCACAGCGGGAGGGCCCACCGGGGAGCTGTTTTTT
TRBV7-3,TRBJ2-1,TRBD2,16,.,CASSTRTSGRSGEQFF,TGTGCCAGCAGCACCCGGACTAGCGGGAGATCCGGCGAGCAGTTCTTC
TRBV7-9,TRBJ2-3,TRBD2,15,.,CASSSRLAGTDTQYF,TGTGCCAGCAGCTCCCGACTAGCGGGCACAGATACGCAGTATTTT
TRBV28,TRBJ2-1,TRBD1,16,medium-sized,CASRRTGGYSSAEQFF,TGTGCCAGCAGGCGGACAGGGGGTTATTCGTCGGCTGAGCAGTTCTTC
TRBV7-8,TRBJ1-1,.,13,.,CASKRTENTEAFF,TGTGCCAGCAAAAGGACGGAGAACACTGAAGCTTTCTTT
TRBV9,TRBJ1-4,.,15,.,CASSERGHENEKLFF,TGTGCCAGCAGCGAAAGAGGACACGAGAATGAAAAACTGTTTTTT
TRBV5-6,TRBJ2-5,TRBD1,15,.,CASSDRPGQGETQYF,TGTGCCAGCAGCGATAGGCCGGGACAGGGAGAGACCCAGTACTTC
TRBV28,TRBJ2-7,TRBD2,12,.,CATSGDPYEQYF,TGTGCCACTAGCGGGGACCCCTACGAGCAGTACTTC